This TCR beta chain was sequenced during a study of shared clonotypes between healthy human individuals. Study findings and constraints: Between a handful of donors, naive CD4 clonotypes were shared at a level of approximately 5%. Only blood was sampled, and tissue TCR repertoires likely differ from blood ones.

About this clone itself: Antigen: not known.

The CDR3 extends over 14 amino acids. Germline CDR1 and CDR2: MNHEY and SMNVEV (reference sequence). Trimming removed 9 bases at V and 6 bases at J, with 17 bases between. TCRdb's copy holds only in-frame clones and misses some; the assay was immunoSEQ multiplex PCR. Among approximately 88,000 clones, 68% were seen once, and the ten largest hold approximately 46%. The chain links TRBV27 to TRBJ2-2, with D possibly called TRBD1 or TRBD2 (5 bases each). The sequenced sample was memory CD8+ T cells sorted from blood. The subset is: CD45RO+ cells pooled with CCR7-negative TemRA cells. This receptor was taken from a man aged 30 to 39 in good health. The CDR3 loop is CASTPRGVAGELFF. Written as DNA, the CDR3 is TGTGCCAGTACTCCCCGAGGGGTGGCCGGGGAGCTGTTTTTT.